This T cell receptor beta chain is drawn from a study of blood T cell repertoires in COVID-19. Whole-study context: The study drew acute and convalescent COVID-19 samples from the United States, Italy and Spain. T cells, B-cell-depleted T cells, or PBMCs provided the cDNA or gDNA that served as material.

The authors' processing: Scientists estimated how many nucleated cells there were by amplifying reference gene primers. Profiled with immunoSEQ multiplex PCR; TCRdb holds only in-frame clones, not every one. The DNA gave D and trimming, while V, J and clone size come from that table. Of more than 95,000 clones detected, approximately 87% appear once; the ten largest clones hold about 15%. Germline V gene lookup returns CDR1 ENHRY and CDR2 SYGVKD. V shed 7 bases, J shed 2 bases, and the junction held 3 bases outside the gene matches. The CDR3 has 14 residues. This clone was detected once. The sequence was collected from a man aged 50 to 59 with acute or convalescent COVID-19. The chain has TRBV10-3 and TRBJ2-2; 8 nucleotides align to TRBD2. The specimen sequenced was peripheral blood. The CDR3 nucleotides are TGTGCCATCAAAGCGGGGGATAACACCGGGGAGCTGTTTTTT. It translates to CAIKAGDNTGELFF.